A single sample gave rise to the 30 T cell receptor beta chains below, sequenced in a study of OX40 agonist ivuxolimab in advanced cancers. Assay: immunoSEQ multiplex PCR; the TCRdb copy retains only in-frame clones and omits some. This table holds about 26,000 clones, approximately 85% found once. The material was CD4+ or CD8+ T cells sorted from blood, obtained in a trial of the OX40 agonist ivuxolimab. Every receptor here comes from an adult with an advanced solid tumor such as melanoma, head and neck, liver or kidney cancer.

This sequence joins TRBV21-1 and TRBJ1-1. TRBV21-1 is a listed pseudogene. The CDR3 sequence is 13 residues long. In DNA, the CDR3 is TGTGCCAGCACCAATGGTAGGAACACTGAAGCTTTCTTT. It encodes CASTNGRNTEAFF.

The genes are TRBV7-9 and TRBJ2-7, with D possibly being TRBD1 (5 bases). The germline V gene encodes CDR1 SEHNR and CDR2 FQNEAQ (reference sequence). The V gene lost 5 bases and the J gene lost 3 bases, with 11 bases spanning the gap. The CDR3 has 13 residues. CDR3 sequence reads: CASSRSGFYEQYF. CDR3 DNA: TGTGCCAGCAGCCGTTCAGGGTTCTACGAGCAGTACTTC. The whole variable domain, filled in from reference TRBV7-9 and TRBJ2-7, reads DTGVSQNPRHKITKRGQNVTFRCDPISEHNRLYWYRQTLGQGPEFLTYFQNEAQLEKSRLLSDRFSAERPKGSFSTLEIQRTEQGDSAMYLCASSRSGFYEQYFGPGTRLTVT.

The chain carries TRBV5-4 and TRBJ2-7, with D unresolved. This CDR3 region has 13 residues. V gave up 0 bases and J gave up 2 bases, with 6 bases separating them. The germline gives CDR1 SGHNT, CDR2 YYREEE (reference sequence). CDR3 nucleotide sequence: TGTGCCAGCAGCTTGGACATCGCCTACGAGCAGTACTTC. Translated, it gives CASSLDIAYEQYF.

The chain uses TRBV9 and TRBJ2-1; D is undetermined. Trimming removed 0 bases from V and 2 bases from J, with 9 bases in between. The CDR3 is 15 amino acids. Per germline, CDR1 SGDLS and CDR2 YYNGEE. The CDR3 DNA sequence: TGTGCCAGCAGCGTAGAGAGGTGGGCCTACAATGAGCAGTTCTTC. Translated, it gives CASSVERWAYNEQFF.

V is TRBV27 and J is TRBJ2-3, with TRBD2 matching over 8 bases. Trimming took 1 base from V and 1 from J; bases not matched to a gene: 4. The germline V gene encodes CDR1 MNHEY and CDR2 SMNVEV (reference sequence). The CDR3 runs 16 residues. The CDR3 reads CASSLLAGGGTDTQYF. DNA of the CDR3: TGTGCCAGCAGTTTATTGGCGGGGGGAGGCACAGATACGCAGTATTTT.

The chain has TRBV14 and TRBJ2-5; 7 bases are a match to TRBD2. This CDR3 spans 15 amino acids. Germline trimming cut 2 bases from V and 5 bases from J; bases unmatched to any gene: 8. CDR1 is SGHDN and CDR2 is FVKESK in the germline V gene. For the CDR3, the DNA is TGTGCCAGCAGCCAATCCGGGGCAGCGGGGGAGACCCAGTACTTC. Its translation is CASSQSGAAGETQYF.

The chain combines TRBV7-8 with TRBJ2-1; 7 nucleotides line up with TRBD2. The CDR3 is 13 residues long. Germline trimming cut 1 base from V and 8 bases from J; bases unmatched to any gene: 2. Germline CDR1 SGHVS, CDR2 FQNEAQ. The CDR3: CASSLGLAYEQFF. Here the CDR3 DNA reads TGTGCCAGCAGCTTAGGACTAGCCTATGAGCAGTTCTTC.

V and J are TRBV7-9 and TRBJ1-4; D is unresolved. The CDR3 is 13 amino acids. From germline, CDR1 is SEHNR and CDR2 FQNEAQ (reference sequence). V dropped 4 bases and J dropped 8 bases, with 11 bases sitting between them. CDR3 sequence: CASSSGGDEKLFF. The CDR3 coding sequence is TGTGCCAGCAGCTCGGGAGGCGACGAAAAACTGTTTTTT. Together with reference TRBV7-9 and TRBJ1-4, the CDR3 gives the full variable domain: DTGVSQNPRHKITKRGQNVTFRCDPISEHNRLYWYRQTLGQGPEFLTYFQNEAQLEKSRLLSDRFSAERPKGSFSTLEIQRTEQGDSAMYLCASSSGGDEKLFFGSGTQLSVL.

This rearrangement joins TRBV7-6 to TRBJ2-7, with a tentative D call TRBD1 (6 bases). V shed 0 bases and J shed 7 bases, with 13 bases lying between them. The CDR3 loop spans 14 amino acids. Germline lookup yields CDR1 SGHVS and CDR2 FNYEAQ. CDR3 in amino acids: CASSLAGAGEEQYF. In DNA form, the CDR3 reads TGTGCCAGCAGCTTAGCGGGAGCAGGGGAAGAGCAGTACTTC.

This chain joins TRBV5-1 and TRBJ1-1; D gene unclear. This CDR3 contains 14 residues. Trimming shortened V by 6 bases and J by 0 bases, and 12 bases separated the two germline ends. The V gene's germline CDR1 is SGHRS and CDR2 YFSETQ. The CDR3 DNA follows: TGCGCCAGCACCACAACTGAACTGAACACTGAAGCTTTCTTT. This encodes CASTTTELNTEAFF.

The J gene is TRBJ1-6, the V gene TRBV5-4; TRBD1 agrees at 7 bases. Trimming cost V 4 bases and J 9 bases; bases outside gene matches: 7. Germline-derived CDR1 and CDR2 are SGHNT and YYREEE (reference sequence). This CDR3 is 14 amino acids long. The CDR3 reads CASSVQGGLSPLHF. The CDR3, as DNA: TGTGCCAGCAGCGTCCAGGGGGGGCTTTCACCCCTCCACTTT.

In nucleotides, the CDR3 is TGTGCCATCAGCGGGGAACCCCGGACAGGGGACACCGGGGAGCTGTTTTTT. Protein product: CAISGEPRTGDTGELFF. This chain connects TRBV10-3 to TRBJ2-2; TRBD1 aligns across 9 bases. The CDR3 sequence is 17 residues long. The trim removed 6 bases at V and 3 bases at J, leaving 11 bases unmatched. Germline loops: CDR1 ENHRY, CDR2 SYGVKD.

V usage is TRBV6-1 and J usage is TRBJ2-1, with D unclear. Germline CDR1 MNHNS, CDR2 SASEGT. This CDR3 comprises 11 residues. V lost 3 bases and J 7 bases, leaving 4 bases between the germline ends. CDR3 DNA: TGTGCCAGCAGTGATATGAATGAGCAGTTCTTC. This codes for CASSDMNEQFF.

This chain joins TRBV5-1 and TRBJ1-2, with D perhaps TRBD1 (5 bases). Germline V gene sequence: CDR1 SGHRS, CDR2 YFSETQ. V lost 2 bases, J lost 5 bases, and 22 bases lay in between. The CDR3 is made up of 17 amino acids. As DNA, the CDR3 is TGCGCCAGCAGCTTAAGCCAGGGTCCCTTACTATCTTATGGCTACACCTTC. Amino acid sequence: CASSLSQGPLLSYGYTF. The variable domain in full, completed from reference TRBV5-1 and TRBJ1-2, reads KAGVTQTPRYLIKTRGQQVTLSCSPISGHRSVSWYQQTPGQGLQFLFEYFSETQRNKGNFPGRFSGRQFSNSRSEMNVSTLELGDSALYLCASSLSQGPLLSYGYTFGSGTRLTVV.

This clone was seen only once. The chain combines TRBV6-1 with TRBJ2-1; 11 bases match TRBD2. CDR1 MNHNS and CDR2 SASEGT come from the germline V gene. After removal of 1 base from V and 6 bases from J, the junction contained 5 bases not matched to a gene. This CDR3 contains 16 residues. In DNA form, the CDR3 reads TGTGCCAGCAGTGAAGACCTAGCGGGAGGTTCCAATGAGCAGTTCTTC. Encoded protein: CASSEDLAGGSNEQFF.

The V and J genes are TRBV30 and TRBJ1-1, with D possibly being TRBD1 (5 bases). V lost 4 bases to trimming and J lost 10 bases, with 19 bases between them. CDR3 size: 13 residues. CDR1 GTSNPN and CDR2 SVGIG come from the germline V gene (reference sequence). CDR3 coding DNA: TGTGCCTGGATCCCGACCGCCTGGGACGGAGCTTTCTTT. Translating gives CAWIPTAWDGAFF.

V gene TRBV7-9 combines with J gene TRBJ2-7; D may be TRBD1 (5 bases). The CDR3 is 13 residues long. Germline V lookup: CDR1 SEHNR, CDR2 FQNEAQ (reference sequence). V was shortened by 5 bases and J by 0 bases, with 8 bases between the two germline ends. The CDR3 spells CASSPDTSYEQYF. CDR3 nucleotides: TGTGCCAGCAGCCCGGACACCTCCTACGAGCAGTACTTC.

V is TRBV6-1 and J is TRBJ1-5, with a tentative D call TRBD1 (5 bases). The germline CDR1 and CDR2 sequences are MNHNS and SASEGT. The germline V and J ends were trimmed by 5 bases and 5 bases, with 16 bases remaining between them. The CDR3 totals 15 residues. CDR3 protein: CASSSEREGYQPQHF. The CDR3 bases are TGTGCCAGCAGTTCAGAGCGGGAGGGGTATCAGCCCCAGCATTTT.

The chain carries TRBV15 and TRBJ2-5; 7 bases align to TRBD2. After removal of 4 bases from V and 5 bases from J, the junction contained 10 bases not matched to a gene. Germline loops: CDR1 LNHNV, CDR2 YYDKDF (reference sequence). The CDR3 is 15 residues long. The CDR3 spells CATSIGASGGETQYF. Here the CDR3 DNA reads TGTGCCACCAGCATTGGTGCTAGCGGCGGTGAGACCCAGTACTTC. Full variable domain (rest looked up from reference TRBV15 and TRBJ2-5): DAMVIQNPRYQVTQFGKPVTLSCSQTLNHNVMYWYQQKSSQAPKLLFHYYDKDFNNEADTPDNFQSRRPNTSFCFLDIRSPGLGDTAMYLCATSIGASGGETQYFGPGTRLLVL.

The V gene is TRBV5-4, the J gene TRBJ2-7, with TRBD1 identical over 9 bases. J was trimmed by 3 bases and V by 3 bases; bases with no gene match: 7. The length of the CDR3 is 15 residues. Germline V lookup: CDR1 SGHNT, CDR2 YYREEE (reference sequence). The CDR3 DNA sequence: TGTGCCAGCAGCTCCCGGACAGGGGAAGGCTACGAGCAGTACTTC. Protein sequence: CASSSRTGEGYEQYF.

V and J are TRBV27 and TRBJ2-7; D possibly corresponds to TRBD2 (6 bases). Deletions cut 2 bases from V and 4 bases from J, with 12 bases between. In germline, CDR1 is MNHEY, CDR2 SMNVEV (reference sequence). The CDR3 sequence is 14 residues long. The chain's CDR3 is CASSLRAEGYEQYF. CDR3 sequence (DNA): TGTGCCAGCAGTTTAAGGGCGGAGGGGTACGAGCAGTACTTC.

The chain links TRBV19 to TRBJ2-1; tentative D call: TRBD2 (6 bases). The CDR3 contains 15 residues. Looked up from germline, CDR1 is LNHDA and CDR2 is SQIVND (reference sequence). With 3 bases removed from V and 3 bases from J, the gap between germline ends came to 12 bases. The CDR3 reads CASSIIAVGYNEQFF. DNA for the CDR3: TGTGCCAGTAGTATTATAGCGGTGGGCTACAATGAGCAGTTCTTC. The variable domain in full, with the rest retrieved from reference TRBV19 and TRBJ2-1, is DGGITQSPKYLFRKEGQNVTLSCEQNLNHDAMYWYRQDPGQGLRLIYYSQIVNDFQKGDIAEGYSVSREKKESFPLTVTSAQKNPTAFYLCASSIIAVGYNEQFFGPGTRLTVL.

V and J are TRBV6-1 and TRBJ2-3, with TRBD1 matching 7 bases. The germline gives CDR1 MNHNS, CDR2 SASEGT. The CDR3 runs 16 residues. The trim removed 4 bases at V and 2 bases at J, leaving 9 bases unmatched. CDR3 sequence reads: CASSGRGGGYTDTQYF. The DNA of the CDR3 is TGTGCCAGCAGTGGTCGAGGGGGCGGTTACACAGATACGCAGTATTTT.

V is TRBV10-2 and J is TRBJ2-7; D is possibly TRBD1 or TRBD2 (5 bases each). Germline V lookup: CDR1 WSHSY, CDR2 SAAADI. Trimming took 8 bases from V and 2 from J, leaving 13 bases between them. The CDR3 has 13 residues. The DNA of the CDR3 is TGCGCCAGCGGGACGGACCCAACCTACGAGCAGTACTTC. This codes for CASGTDPTYEQYF.

CDR3 residues: CASSLVGGRHRETQYF. CDR3 DNA: TGTGCCAGCAGCTTAGTTGGGGGACGGCATCGGGAGACCCAGTACTTC. This chain connects TRBV7-2 to TRBJ2-5; D assignment may be TRBD1 or TRBD2 (5 bases each). Trimming shortened V by 1 base and J by 5 bases, and 17 bases separated the two germline ends. There are 16 residues in the CDR3. Germline-derived CDR1 and CDR2 are SGHTA and FQGNSA. Variable domain in full (rest from reference TRBV7-2 and TRBJ2-5): GAGVSQSPSNKVTEKGKDVELRCDPISGHTALYWYRQSLGQGLEFLIYFQGNSAPDKSGLPSDRFSAERTGGSVSTLTIQRTQQEDSAVYLCASSLVGGRHRETQYFGPGTRLLVL.

The chain is built from TRBV27 and TRBJ2-7; tentatively, D is TRBD1 or TRBD2 (5 bases each). Trimming stripped 6 bases from V and 6 bases from J, with 18 bases between. The CDR3 spans 14 residues. Looked up from germline, CDR1 is MNHEY and CDR2 is SMNVEV (reference sequence). CDR3 protein: CASSEGFLSSEQYF. CDR3 coding DNA: TGTGCCAGCAGCGAGGGGTTTTTAAGCTCCGAGCAGTACTTC.

The gene calls are TRBV5-8 and TRBJ1-1, with TRBD1 matching over 7 bases. Unmatched junction bases numbered 4, after V lost 4 bases and J lost 4 bases. Germline CDR1 reads SGHTS; CDR2 reads YDEGEE. The CDR3 covers 13 residues. The DNA for the CDR3 is TGTGCCAGCAGCCAGGGGGGCGGCACTGAAGCTTTCTTT. Amino acid sequence: CASSQGGGTEAFF.

The chain recombines TRBV4-1 with TRBJ2-1, with 9 bases lining up with TRBD2. Losses at the gene ends were 4 bases for V and 5 bases for J; bases not matched to a gene: 15. Looked up from germline, CDR1 is MGHRA and CDR2 is YSYEKL. The CDR3 extends over 18 amino acids. CDR3 bases: TGCGCCAGCAGCCCCCAAGGGGCGGGAGGGCCAATACACAATGAGCAGTTCTTC. The encoded protein is CASSPQGAGGPIHNEQFF.

The chain recombines TRBV2 with TRBJ2-2; maybe TRBD2 (6 bases). Trimming cost V 11 bases and J 0 bases, with 37 bases left between them. Per germline, CDR1 SNHLY and CDR2 FYNNEI. CDR3 length: 22 residues. The DNA for the CDR3 is TGTGCCGGAGCGGGCAGCCGAACACCGGGGAGCAACGGGCAGCCGAACACCGGGGAGCTGTTTTTT. This encodes CAGAGSRTPGSNGQPNTGELFF.

The rearrangement uses TRBV4-1 and TRBJ2-1; a possible D gene is TRBD2 (6 bases). CDR1 is MGHRA, CDR2 YSYEKL, per germline. The CDR3 consists of 16 residues. Trimming cost V 2 bases and J 3 bases, with 14 bases left between them. CDR3 coding DNA: TGCGCCAGCAGCCAAATCTTTCCTAGCGACTACAATGAGCAGTTCTTC. This gives the protein CASSQIFPSDYNEQFF.